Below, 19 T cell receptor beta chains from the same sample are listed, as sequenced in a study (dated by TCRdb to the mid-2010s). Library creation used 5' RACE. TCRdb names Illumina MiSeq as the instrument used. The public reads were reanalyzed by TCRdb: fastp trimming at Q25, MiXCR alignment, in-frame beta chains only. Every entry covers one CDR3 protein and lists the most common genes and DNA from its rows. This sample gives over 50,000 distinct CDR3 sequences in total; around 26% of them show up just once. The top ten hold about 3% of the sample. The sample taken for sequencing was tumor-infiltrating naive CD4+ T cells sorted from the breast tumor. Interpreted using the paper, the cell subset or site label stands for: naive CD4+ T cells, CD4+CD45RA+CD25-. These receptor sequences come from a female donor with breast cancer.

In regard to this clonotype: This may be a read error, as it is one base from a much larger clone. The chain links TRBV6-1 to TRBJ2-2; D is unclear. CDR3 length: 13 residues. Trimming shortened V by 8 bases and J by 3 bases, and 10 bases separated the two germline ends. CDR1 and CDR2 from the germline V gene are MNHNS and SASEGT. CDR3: CASRNMYTGELFF. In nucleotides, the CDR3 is TGTGCCAGCCGCAATATGTACACCGGGGAGCTGTTTTTT.

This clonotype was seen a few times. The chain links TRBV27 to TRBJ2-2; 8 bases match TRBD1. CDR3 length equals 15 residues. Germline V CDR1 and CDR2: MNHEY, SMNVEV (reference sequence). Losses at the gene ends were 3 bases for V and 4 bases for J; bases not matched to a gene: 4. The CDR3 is CASSLAGGPTGELFF. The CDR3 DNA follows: TGTGCCAGCAGTTTGGCAGGGGGCCCCACCGGGGAGCTGTTTTTT.

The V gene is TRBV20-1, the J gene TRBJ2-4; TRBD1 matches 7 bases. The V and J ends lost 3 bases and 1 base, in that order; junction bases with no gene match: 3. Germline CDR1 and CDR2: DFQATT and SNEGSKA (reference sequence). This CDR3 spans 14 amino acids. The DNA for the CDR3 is TGCAGTGCTAGCGACAGGGTTGCCAAAAACATTCAGTACTTC. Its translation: CSASDRVAKNIQYF.

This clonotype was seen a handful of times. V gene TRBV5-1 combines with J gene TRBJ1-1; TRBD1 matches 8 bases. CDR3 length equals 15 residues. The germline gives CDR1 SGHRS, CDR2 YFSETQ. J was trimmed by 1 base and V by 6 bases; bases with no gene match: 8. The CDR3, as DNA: TGCGCCAGCAACCTCTCCGGGACAGGGAACACTGAAGCTTTCTTT. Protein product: CASNLSGTGNTEAFF.

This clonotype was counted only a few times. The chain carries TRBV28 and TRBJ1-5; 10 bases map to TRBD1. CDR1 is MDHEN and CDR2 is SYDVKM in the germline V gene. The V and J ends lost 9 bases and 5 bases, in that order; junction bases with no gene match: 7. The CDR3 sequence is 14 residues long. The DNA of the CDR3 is TGTGCCAGTATCGGGACAGGGGTGCATCAGCCCCAGCATTTT. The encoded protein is CASIGTGVHQPQHF. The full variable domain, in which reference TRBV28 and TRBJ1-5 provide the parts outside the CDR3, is DVKVTQSSRYLVKRTGEKVFLECVQDMDHENMFWYRQDPGLGLRLIYFSYDVKMKEKGDIPEGYSVSREKKERFSLILESASTNQTSMYLCASIGTGVHQPQHFGDGTRLSIL.

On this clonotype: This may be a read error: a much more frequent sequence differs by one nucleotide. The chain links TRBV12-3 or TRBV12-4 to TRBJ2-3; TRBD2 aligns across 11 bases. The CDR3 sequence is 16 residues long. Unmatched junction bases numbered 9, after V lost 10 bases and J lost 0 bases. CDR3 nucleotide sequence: TGTGCCAACAGCTCGACTAGCGGGAAGAGCACAGATACGCAGTATTTT. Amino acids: CANSSTSGKSTDTQYF.

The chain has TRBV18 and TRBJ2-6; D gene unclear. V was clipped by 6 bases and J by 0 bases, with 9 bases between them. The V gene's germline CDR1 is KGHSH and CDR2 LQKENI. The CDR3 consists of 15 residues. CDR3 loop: CASSPDSSGANVLTF. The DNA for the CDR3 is TGTGCCAGCTCGCCCGATAGCTCTGGGGCCAACGTCCTGACTTTC.

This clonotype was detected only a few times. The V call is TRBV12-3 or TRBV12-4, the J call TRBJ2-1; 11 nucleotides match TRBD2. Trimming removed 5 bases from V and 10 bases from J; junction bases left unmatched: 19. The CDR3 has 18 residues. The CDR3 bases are TGTGCCAGCAGTACGGGACAGCGGAGACTAGCGGGAATAGTCGAGCAGTTCTTC. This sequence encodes CASSTGQRRLAGIVEQFF.

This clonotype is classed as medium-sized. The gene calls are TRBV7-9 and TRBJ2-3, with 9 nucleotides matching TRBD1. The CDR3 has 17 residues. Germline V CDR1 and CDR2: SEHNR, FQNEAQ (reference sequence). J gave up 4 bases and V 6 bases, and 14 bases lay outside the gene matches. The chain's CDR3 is CASRSKSTGQGADTQYF. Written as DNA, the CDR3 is TGTGCCAGCAGGAGCAAGTCCACGGGACAGGGTGCAGATACGCAGTATTTT.

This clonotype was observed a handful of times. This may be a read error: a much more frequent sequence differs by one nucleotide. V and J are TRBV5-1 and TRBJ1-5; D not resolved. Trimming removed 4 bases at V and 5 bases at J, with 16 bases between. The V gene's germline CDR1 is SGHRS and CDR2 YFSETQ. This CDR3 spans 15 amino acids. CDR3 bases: TGCGCCAGCAGCCCCGGTGAAAACCTCGATCAGCCCCAGCATTTT. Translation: CASSPGENLDQPQHF.

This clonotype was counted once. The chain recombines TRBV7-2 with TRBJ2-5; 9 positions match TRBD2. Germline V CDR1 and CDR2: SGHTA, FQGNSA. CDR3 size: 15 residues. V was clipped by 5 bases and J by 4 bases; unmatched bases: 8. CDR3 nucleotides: TGTGCCAGCAGCCTCCGGGGGCGGGAGGGAGAGACCCAGTACTTC. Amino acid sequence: CASSLRGREGETQYF.

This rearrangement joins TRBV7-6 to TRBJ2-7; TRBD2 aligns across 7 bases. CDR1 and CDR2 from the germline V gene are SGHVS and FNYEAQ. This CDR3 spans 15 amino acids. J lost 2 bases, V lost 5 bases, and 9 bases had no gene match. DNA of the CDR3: TGTGCCAGCAGCCGCCGGGCGGGAGACACCTACGAGCAGTACTTC. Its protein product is CASSRRAGDTYEQYF.

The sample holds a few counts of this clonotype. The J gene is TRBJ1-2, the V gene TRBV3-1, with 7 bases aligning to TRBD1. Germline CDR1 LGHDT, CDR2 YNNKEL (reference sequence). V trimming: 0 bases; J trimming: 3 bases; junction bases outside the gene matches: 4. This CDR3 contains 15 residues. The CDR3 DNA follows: TGTGCCAGCAGCCAAGATCACAGGGGTTACTATGGCTACACCTTC. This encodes CASSQDHRGYYGYTF.

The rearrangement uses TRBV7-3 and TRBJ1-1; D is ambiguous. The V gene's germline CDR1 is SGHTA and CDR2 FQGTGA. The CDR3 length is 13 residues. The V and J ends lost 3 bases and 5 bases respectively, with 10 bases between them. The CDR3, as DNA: TGTGCCAGCAGCTTGGCCGGGGAGACTGAAGCTTTCTTT. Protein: CASSLAGETEAFF.

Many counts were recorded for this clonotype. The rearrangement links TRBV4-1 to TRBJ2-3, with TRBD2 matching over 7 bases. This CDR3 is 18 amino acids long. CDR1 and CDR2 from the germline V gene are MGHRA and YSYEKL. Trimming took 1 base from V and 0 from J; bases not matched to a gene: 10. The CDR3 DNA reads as TGCGCCAGCAGCCAAGTCGCGGCTAGCGGACCTAGCACAGATACGCAGTATTTT. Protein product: CASSQVAASGPSTDTQYF.

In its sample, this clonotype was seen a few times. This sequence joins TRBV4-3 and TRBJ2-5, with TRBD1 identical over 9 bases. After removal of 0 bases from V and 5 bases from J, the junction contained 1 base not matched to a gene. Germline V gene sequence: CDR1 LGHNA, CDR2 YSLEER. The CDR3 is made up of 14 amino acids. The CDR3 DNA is TGCGCCAGCAGCCAAGAAACAGGGGGCGAGACCCAGTACTTC. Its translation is CASSQETGGETQYF.

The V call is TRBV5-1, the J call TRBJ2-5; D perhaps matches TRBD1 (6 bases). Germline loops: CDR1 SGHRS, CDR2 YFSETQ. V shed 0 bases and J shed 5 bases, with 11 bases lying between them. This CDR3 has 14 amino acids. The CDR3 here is CASSLEARGETQYF. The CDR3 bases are TGCGCCAGCAGCTTGGAGGCTAGGGGGGAGACCCAGTACTTC. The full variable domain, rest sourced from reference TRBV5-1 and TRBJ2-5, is KAGVTQTPRYLIKTRGQQVTLSCSPISGHRSVSWYQQTPGQGLQFLFEYFSETQRNKGNFPGRFSGRQFSNSRSEMNVSTLELGDSALYLCASSLEARGETQYFGPGTRLLVL.

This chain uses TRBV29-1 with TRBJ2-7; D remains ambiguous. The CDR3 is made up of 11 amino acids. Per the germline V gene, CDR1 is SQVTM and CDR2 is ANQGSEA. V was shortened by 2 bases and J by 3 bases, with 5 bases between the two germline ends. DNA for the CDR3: TGCAGCGTTGAACAGAACTACGAGCAGTACTTC. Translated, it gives CSVEQNYEQYF.

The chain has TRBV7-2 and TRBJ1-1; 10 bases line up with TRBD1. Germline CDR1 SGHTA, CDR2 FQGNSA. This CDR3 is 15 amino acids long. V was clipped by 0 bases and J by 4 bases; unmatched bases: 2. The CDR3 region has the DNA TGTGCCAGCAGCTTAGCCGGGACAGGGGCCACTGAAGCTTTCTTT. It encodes CASSLAGTGATEAFF.